The subject of this entry is one T cell receptor (beta chain). Its antigen is not identified. Several immunoSEQ 96-well plates shared each subset's DNA, each plate a replicate. Using about 220 ng DNA, about 30,000 T cell genomes, the sorted-subset replicate PCRs were run. Data came from immunoSEQ multiplex PCR; TCRdb stores just in-frame clones and leaves some out. The profile shows about 2,200,000 clones, just over 90% of them singletons. This record belongs to a study of shared clonotypes between healthy human individuals. General study points: Naive CD4 clonotypes overlapped across a few donors at roughly 5.1%. Non-shared clonotypes showed lower generation probabilities than clonotypes common to all four donors.

This CDR3 has 17 amino acids. The V gene end was trimmed by 1 base and the J gene end by 0 bases; junction bases not matched to a gene: 7. The germline gives CDR1 MNHNS, CDR2 SASEGT. Naive CD8 cells comprised CD45RO-negative, CCR7-positively selected cells, excluding terminally differentiated effector memory CD45RA+ cells. The clonotype comes from a man between 18 and 29 years old in good health. Some clones in this sample may be carry-over from other donors' samples. V and J are TRBV6-1 and TRBJ2-7; 9 bases line up with TRBD2. Source material: naive CD8+ T cells from PBMCs. DNA for the CDR3: TGTGCCAGCAGTGAAGGGGGTCTAGCGGGATTCTCCTACGAGCAGTACTTC. It is translated as CASSEGGLAGFSYEQYF.